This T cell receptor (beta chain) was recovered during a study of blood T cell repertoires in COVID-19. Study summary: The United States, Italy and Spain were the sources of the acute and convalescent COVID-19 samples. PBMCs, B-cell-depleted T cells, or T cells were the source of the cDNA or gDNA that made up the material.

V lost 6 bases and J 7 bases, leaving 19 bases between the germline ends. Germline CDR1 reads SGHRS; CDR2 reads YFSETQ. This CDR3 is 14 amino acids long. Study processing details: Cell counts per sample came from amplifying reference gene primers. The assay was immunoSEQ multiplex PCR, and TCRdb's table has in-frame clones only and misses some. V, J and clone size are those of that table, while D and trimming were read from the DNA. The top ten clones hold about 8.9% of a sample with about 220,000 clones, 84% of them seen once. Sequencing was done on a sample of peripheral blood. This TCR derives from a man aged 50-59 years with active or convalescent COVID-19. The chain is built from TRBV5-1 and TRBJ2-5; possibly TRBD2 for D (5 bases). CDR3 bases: TGCGCCAGCAACCAGGACCCGGGAACGCGGACCCAGTACTTC. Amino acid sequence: CASNQDPGTRTQYF.